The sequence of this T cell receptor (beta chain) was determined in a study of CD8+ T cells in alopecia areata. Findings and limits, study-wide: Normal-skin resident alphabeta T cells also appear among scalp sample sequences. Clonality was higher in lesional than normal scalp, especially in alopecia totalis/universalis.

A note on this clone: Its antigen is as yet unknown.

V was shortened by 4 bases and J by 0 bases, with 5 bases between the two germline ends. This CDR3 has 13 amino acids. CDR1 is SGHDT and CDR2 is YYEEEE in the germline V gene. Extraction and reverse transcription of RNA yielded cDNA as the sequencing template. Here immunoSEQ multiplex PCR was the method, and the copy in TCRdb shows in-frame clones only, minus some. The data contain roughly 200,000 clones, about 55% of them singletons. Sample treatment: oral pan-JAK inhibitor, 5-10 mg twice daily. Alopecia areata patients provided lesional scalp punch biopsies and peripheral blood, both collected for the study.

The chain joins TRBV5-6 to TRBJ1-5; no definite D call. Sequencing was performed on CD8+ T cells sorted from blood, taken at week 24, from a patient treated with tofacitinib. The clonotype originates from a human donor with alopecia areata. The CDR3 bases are TGTGCCAGCAGCATGGGTAGCAATCAGCCCCAGCATTTT. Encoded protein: CASSMGSNQPQHF.